A single sample is the source of the 31 T cell receptor beta chains below, sequenced in a study of T cell repertoires in cytomegalovirus infection. MiXCR, applied by TCRdb to the reads, yields one record per CDR3 protein. The sample has a few hundred thousand distinct CDR3 sequences, just under 40% seen once. No antigens are known for them. The sample consisted of cultured PBMCs, taken from culture after CMV antigen stimulation. Receptor source: a human donor in good health (CMV status not recorded). Some clones in this sample may be carry-over from other donors' samples.

V usage is TRBV20-1 and J usage is TRBJ2-6; D remains ambiguous. This CDR3 has 14 residues. Between the trimmed V and J ends, which lost 2 bases and 1 base, there was a span of 6 bases. Per germline, CDR1 DFQATT and CDR2 SNEGSKA (reference sequence). This CDR3 is CSARPVSGANVLTF. The CDR3 region has the DNA TGCAGTGCTAGACCGGTGTCTGGGGCCAACGTCCTGACTTTC.

This clonotype showed up many times. The chain joins TRBV19 to TRBJ2-7, with 9 positions matching TRBD1. Germline V gene data show CDR1 as LNHDA and CDR2 as SQIVND (reference sequence). CDR3 length equals 15 residues. J was trimmed by 5 bases and V by 4 bases; bases with no gene match: 9. Written as DNA, the CDR3 is TGTGCCAGTAGTAGAACCGGGACAGGGATCGACGAGCAGTACTTC. Its protein product is CASSRTGTGIDEQYF.

The chain combines TRBV27 with TRBJ2-5; no clear D gene. CDR1 is MNHEY, CDR2 SMNVEV, per germline (reference sequence). This CDR3 has 15 residues. V was pared by 5 bases and J by 5 bases, with 18 bases between. Here the CDR3 DNA reads TGTGCCAGCAGTCCGCTGGATCGCCGCCGGGAGACCCAGTACTTC. Translation gives CASSPLDRRRETQYF.

The chain joins TRBV20-1 to TRBJ2-3, with 10 bases aligning to TRBD2. There are 14 residues in the CDR3. The germline gives CDR1 DFQATT, CDR2 SNEGSKA (reference sequence). This chain's CDR3 is CNPSLAGMTDTQYF. CDR3 coding DNA: TGCAACCCCTCACTAGCGGGAATGACAGATACGCAGTATTTT.

In its sample, this clonotype was seen many times. This chain links TRBV7-8 with TRBJ2-3; 9 bases align to TRBD2. V gave up 2 bases and J gave up 1 base; unmatched junction bases: 7. From germline, CDR1 is SGHVS and CDR2 FQNEAQ. The CDR3 runs to 17 residues. The CDR3 reads CASSLLASGMGTDTQYF. CDR3 in DNA: TGTGCCAGCAGCTTACTCGCTAGCGGGATGGGCACAGATACGCAGTATTTT.

This clonotype has only a few counts. CDR3 sequence reads: CSAALVEQYF. The CDR3 DNA reads as TGCAGTGCTGCTCTCGTCGAGCAGTACTTC. The V call is TRBV20-1, the J call TRBJ2-7; D is unresolved. The V gene lost 5 bases and the J gene lost 6 bases, with 8 bases spanning the gap. CDR3 length equals 10 residues. Germline loops: CDR1 DFQATT, CDR2 SNEGSKA (reference sequence).

Only one count was recorded for this clonotype. The rearrangement uses TRBV6-2 or TRBV6-3 and TRBJ2-2; D might be TRBD1 or TRBD2, each matching 5 bases. The CDR3 covers 12 residues. Germline-derived CDR1 and CDR2 are MNHEY and SVGEGT. V was cut by 10 bases and J by 8 bases, with 14 bases left in between. The CDR3 region is CAIRDVVGELFF. The DNA for the CDR3 is TGTGCCATCCGGGACGTCGTGGGGGAGCTGTTTTTT.

The rearrangement joins TRBV4-2 to TRBJ1-2; the match to TRBD1 covers 10 bases. This CDR3 region has 16 residues. CDR1 is LGHNA and CDR2 is YNFKEQ in the germline V gene. Unmatched junction bases numbered 8, after V lost 4 bases and J lost 3 bases. This chain's CDR3 is CASSRRPGTGDYGYTF. The CDR3 nucleotides are TGTGCCAGCAGCCGACGACCCGGGACAGGGGACTATGGCTACACCTTC.

The chain carries TRBV6-8 and TRBJ2-6; D may be TRBD2 (6 bases). The CDR3 runs to 19 residues. Trimming removed 8 bases from V and 4 bases from J, with 27 bases in between. Germline assignment: CDR1 MNHGY and CDR2 SAAAGT. CDR3 loop: CASAAGPSSTALGANVLTF. CDR3 nucleotide sequence: TGTGCCAGCGCCGCGGGACCTAGCTCCACTGCTCTAGGGGCCAACGTCCTGACTTTC.

The chain uses TRBV19 and TRBJ2-1, with D unresolved. CDR1 LNHDA and CDR2 SQIVND come from the germline V gene (reference sequence). Trimming pared 4 bases from V and 14 bases from J, leaving 18 bases between. This CDR3 has 13 amino acids. The CDR3 is CASSTRSPKAEFF. The CDR3 bases are TGTGCCAGTAGTACCCGGAGCCCCAAAGCAGAGTTCTTC.

The gene calls are TRBV24-1 and TRBJ2-1, with TRBD1 as a possible D gene (5 bases). The CDR3 sequence is 14 residues long. The germline CDR1 and CDR2 sequences are KGHDR and SFDVKD. V was shortened by 4 bases and J by 4 bases, with 10 bases between the two germline ends. The DNA of the CDR3 is TGTGCCACCAGTGAAGGGGCTGGGTACAATGAGCAGTTCTTC. As protein: CATSEGAGYNEQFF.

The chain uses TRBV7-9 and TRBJ2-1; 8 positions agree with TRBD1. V lost 4 bases, J lost 5 bases, and 7 bases stayed unmatched. This CDR3 is 15 amino acids long. Germline V CDR1 and CDR2: SEHNR, FQNEAQ (reference sequence). DNA of the CDR3: TGTGCCAGCAGCTCGGGGACAGGTTATGACAATGAGCAGTTCTTC. As protein: CASSSGTGYDNEQFF. Using reference TRBV7-9 and TRBJ2-1 for the parts outside the CDR3, the full variable domain is DTGVSQNPRHKITKRGQNVTFRCDPISEHNRLYWYRQTLGQGPEFLTYFQNEAQLEKSRLLSDRFSAERPKGSFSTLEIQRTEQGDSAMYLCASSSGTGYDNEQFFGPGTRLTVL.

This clonotype was seen a handful of times. This chain links TRBV7-6 with TRBJ1-6, with D uncertain. V was clipped by 1 base and J by 9 bases, with 10 bases between them. The CDR3 length is 14 residues. Germline V gene lookup returns CDR1 SGHVS and CDR2 FNYEAQ. The CDR3 protein is CASSLGRDSSPLHF. The CDR3 nucleotides read TGTGCCAGCAGCTTAGGGAGGGATAGTTCACCCCTCCACTTT.

This chain links TRBV5-1 with TRBJ2-1; 9 bases line up with TRBD2. The ends lost 7 bases at V and 0 bases at J; junction bases unmatched: 8. This CDR3 region has 16 residues. Germline CDR1 is SGHRS and CDR2 is YFSETQ. CDR3 bases: TGCGCCAGCTCTGGGACTAGCTCCAGCTCCTACAATGAGCAGTTCTTC. Amino acids: CASSGTSSSSYNEQFF.

The V call is TRBV29-1, the J call TRBJ1-4; no firm D call. The germline V gene encodes CDR1 SQVTM and CDR2 ANQGSEA. The CDR3 extends over 12 amino acids. The V and J ends lost 6 bases and 8 bases respectively, with 13 bases between them. In nucleotides, the CDR3 is TGCAGCGTCGGTGGTGGAGGGGAAAAACTGTTTTTT. Translation gives CSVGGGGEKLFF.

This clonotype was seen only a few times. V gene TRBV7-2 combines with J gene TRBJ2-3; 9 bases are shared with TRBD2. Germline V gene lookup returns CDR1 SGHTA and CDR2 FQGNSA. V lost 5 bases to trimming and J lost 7 bases; unmatched junction nucleotides: 7. The CDR3 is 14 residues long. The DNA for the CDR3 is TGTGCCAGCAGCCCGGGACTAGCTTCCTATACGCAGTATTTT. As protein: CASSPGLASYTQYF.

In this sample, this clonotype turned up a few times. This chain links TRBV7-2 with TRBJ2-7; D unclear. The V end lost 3 bases, the J end lost 1 base, and 10 bases lay between the germline ends. Per the germline V gene, CDR1 is SGHTA and CDR2 is FQGNSA. CDR3 length: 14 residues. CDR3 sequence: CASSFQGLSYEQYF. The CDR3 bases are TGTGCCAGCAGCTTTCAAGGCCTTTCCTACGAGCAGTACTTC.

This clonotype was recorded a few times. The rearrangement links TRBV5-1 to TRBJ1-1; D not certain. V dropped 0 bases and J dropped 1 base, with 10 bases sitting between them. This CDR3 spans 15 amino acids. In germline, CDR1 is SGHRS, CDR2 YFSETQ. CDR3 sequence reads: CASSLVALGNTEAFF. The CDR3 DNA follows: TGCGCCAGCAGCTTGGTGGCGTTAGGGAACACTGAAGCTTTCTTT.

The rearrangement joins TRBV11-2 to TRBJ2-7; D may be TRBD1 or TRBD2 (5 bases each). Per germline, CDR1 SGHAT and CDR2 FQNNGV. The ends were cut back, 2 bases at V and 0 bases at J, with 8 bases in the middle. The CDR3 sequence is 14 residues long. The CDR3 DNA follows: TGTGCCAGCAGCTTACTCGGGGCCTCCTACGAGCAGTACTTC. This gives the protein CASSLLGASYEQYF.

V gene TRBV27 combines with J gene TRBJ2-1; TRBD2 matches 10 bases. CDR1 and CDR2 (germline): MNHEY, SMNVEV (reference sequence). The CDR3 consists of 14 residues. V was pared by 4 bases and J by 4 bases, with 1 base of the junction left unmatched. CDR3 DNA sequence: TGTGCCAGCAGTTGGACTAGCGGATACAATGAGCAGTTCTTC. It translates to CASSWTSGYNEQFF.

The chain has TRBV4-2 and TRBJ2-5; 9 bases align to TRBD1. Germline CDR1 is LGHNA and CDR2 is YNFKEQ. The CDR3 covers 17 residues. V shed 0 bases and J 9 bases; nucleotides not matched to a gene: 14. In nucleotides, the CDR3 is TGTGCCAGCAGCCAAGATTCCGACAGGGGGGGATCTTTGTCCCAGTACTTC. This codes for CASSQDSDRGGSLSQYF.

The CDR3 sequence is CASSLSRQNFEAFF. CDR3 nucleotides: TGTGCCAGCAGTTTATCTCGGCAGAACTTTGAAGCTTTCTTT. The gene calls are TRBV27 and TRBJ1-1; D ambiguous. The CDR3 extends over 14 amino acids. Germline V gene data show CDR1 as MNHEY and CDR2 as SMNVEV (reference sequence). V shed 0 bases and J shed 7 bases, with 12 bases lying between them.

The J gene is TRBJ2-5, the V gene TRBV6-6, with D perhaps assigned TRBD1 or TRBD2 (5 bases each). Trimming removed 5 bases at V and 9 bases at J, with 16 bases between. The germline V gene encodes CDR1 MNHNY and CDR2 SVGAGI (reference sequence). The CDR3 is 13 amino acids. CDR3 region: CASSEGLQDAQYF. CDR3 coding DNA: TGTGCCAGCAGTGAGGGGCTGCAAGACGCCCAGTACTTC.

At least ten counts were recorded for this clonotype. The rearrangement joins TRBV7-8 to TRBJ1-6; D is ambiguous. The CDR3 sequence is 12 residues long. Trimming shortened V by 1 base and J by 13 bases, and 8 bases separated the two germline ends. Germline V CDR1 and CDR2: SGHVS, FQNEAQ. The CDR3 DNA follows: TGTGCCAGCAGCTTAGTTGGCTCCCCCCTCCACTTT. Translating it yields CASSLVGSPLHF.

The chain carries TRBV27 and TRBJ1-1, with 8 bases matching TRBD1. This CDR3 has 17 residues. Germline CDR1 MNHEY, CDR2 SMNVEV (reference sequence). V dropped 7 bases and J dropped 2; count of bases not matched to a gene: 15. CDR3 nucleotide sequence: TGTGCCAGCAAAAAAACGACGCTGGGACAGGCAAACACTGAAGCTTTCTTT. As protein: CASKKTTLGQANTEAFF.

V gene TRBV28 combines with J gene TRBJ2-1, with D perhaps matching TRBD2 (7 bases). Germline V lookup: CDR1 MDHEN, CDR2 SYDVKM. The CDR3 is made up of 16 amino acids. Trimming left V 3 bases short and J 3 bases short, with 15 bases between. The CDR3 sequence: CASSFRGATYYNEQFF. The CDR3 nucleotides read TGTGCCAGCAGTTTTCGGGGGGCTACTTACTACAATGAGCAGTTCTTC.

The chain links TRBV4-2 to TRBJ2-7, with 8 bases fitting TRBD1. The germline V gene encodes CDR1 LGHNA and CDR2 YNFKEQ. This CDR3 has 16 residues. V lost 3 bases and J lost 3; bases outside the gene matches: 10. DNA of the CDR3: TGTGCCAGCAGCCAGGACCCGGGACAGGACAACTACGAGCAGTACTTC. This gives the protein CASSQDPGQDNYEQYF.

This clonotype was found a few times. This chain connects TRBV12-3 or TRBV12-4 to TRBJ2-1; 9 nucleotides match TRBD1. The CDR3 contains 14 residues. V shed 5 bases, J shed 10 bases, and the junction held 9 bases outside the gene matches. DNA for the CDR3: TGTGCCAGCAGTCGACAGGGGGTAGGATGGGAGCAGTTCTTC. It encodes CASSRQGVGWEQFF.

This clonotype has just a few counts. The junction departs from the called germline gene at one end, perhaps through a read error. The chain uses TRBV7-9 and TRBJ1-1, with D tentatively TRBD1 (5 bases). This CDR3 spans 12 amino acids. Germline CDR1 SEHNR, CDR2 FQNEAQ (reference sequence). The CDR3 loop is CASSLAWGIESF. The CDR3 bases are TGTGCCAGCAGCTTAGCGTGGGGGATCGAAAGCTTT. The complete variable domain, with remaining parts taken from reference TRBV7-9 and TRBJ1-1, reads DTGVSQNPRHKITKRGQNVTFRCDPISEHNRLYWYRQTLGQGPEFLTYFQNEAQLEKSRLLSDRFSAERPKGSFSTLEIQRTEQGDSAMYLCASSLAWGIESFGQGTRLTVV.

In this sample, this clonotype turned up many times. The chain links TRBV7-2 to TRBJ1-2; D is undetermined. The CDR3 is 16 residues long. The V and J ends lost 3 bases and 8 bases respectively, with 22 bases between them. Per the germline V gene, CDR1 is SGHTA and CDR2 is FQGNSA. The CDR3 DNA reads as TGTGCCAGCAGCTTCCAAGGCCTAATACGAGGAGAAGGCTACACCTTC. Protein sequence: CASSFQGLIRGEGYTF. Full variable domain (rest looked up from reference TRBV7-2 and TRBJ1-2): GAGVSQSPSNKVTEKGKDVELRCDPISGHTALYWYRQSLGQGLEFLIYFQGNSAPDKSGLPSDRFSAERTGGSVSTLTIQRTQQEDSAVYLCASSFQGLIRGEGYTFGSGTRLTVV.

The chain has TRBV28 and TRBJ1-3; D ambiguous. The germline V gene has CDR1 MDHEN and CDR2 SYDVKM. The CDR3 covers 12 residues. Trimming took 8 bases from V and 8 from J, leaving 13 bases between them. The CDR3 spells CASCPDTYTIYF. The CDR3 DNA reads as TGTGCCAGCTGCCCAGATACGTACACCATATATTTT.